This TCR beta chain was captured in a study of T cell responses to AZD1222 COVID-19 vaccine. Study results and caveats: The CD4 TCRs associated with vaccination extended across spike and predominated at 160-218 and 743-854.

Second-dose intervals of approximately 4 or approximately 12 weeks were pooled. Assay used: immunoSEQ multiplex PCR; TCRdb lists only in-frame clones, some missing. The sample yields around 190,000 clones, 80% to 95% seen once. Germline lookup yields CDR1 SGHTA and CDR2 FQGNSA. The length of the CDR3 is 13 residues. Trimming stripped 1 base from V and 8 bases from J, with 11 bases between. Points on this clone: The antigen remains unidentified.

This chain connects TRBV7-2 to TRBJ1-2; D call uncertain. The specimen comprised peripheral blood, sampled 28 days after the second AZD1222 dose. The sequence was obtained from an adult who received the AZD1222 COVID-19 vaccine. The CDR3, as DNA: TGTGCCAGCAGCTTAGTTTTTCTGCGGGGCTACACCTTC. Translating gives CASSLVFLRGYTF. Filled out from reference TRBV7-2 and TRBJ1-2, the complete variable domain reads GAGVSQSPSNKVTEKGKDVELRCDPISGHTALYWYRQSLGQGLEFLIYFQGNSAPDKSGLPSDRFSAERTGGSVSTLTIQRTQQEDSAVYLCASSLVFLRGYTFGSGTRLTVV.